This TCR beta chain stems from a study of blood T cell repertoires in COVID-19. Study-level information: PBMCs, B-cell-depleted T cells, or T cells were the source of the cDNA or gDNA that made up the material.

Per the original data handling: Researchers report that nucleated cell counts were estimated from reference gene primer amplification. Produced via immunoSEQ multiplex PCR; TCRdb's table is partial and in-frame only. Clone size and the V and J calls come from that table; the DNA yielded D and trimming. The table records about 200,000 clones, 65% to 90% of them present only once. V was trimmed by 6 bases and J by 1 base, leaving 19 bases between them. Germline assignment: CDR1 MNHNY and CDR2 SVGAGI (reference sequence). There are 16 residues in the CDR3. The chain couples TRBV6-6 to TRBJ2-7; maybe TRBD1 (5 bases). This clonotype was sampled from a woman aged 50 to 60 with acute COVID-19. What was sequenced was PBMCs or T cells enriched from blood (not recorded which). CDR3 residues: CASRTLSQGESYEQYF. In DNA, the CDR3 is TGTGCCAGCAGAACGCTTAGTCAGGGCGAATCCTACGAGCAGTACTTC.